These 4 T cell receptor beta chains originate from one sample sequenced in a study of beta chain features in type 1 diabetes. Investigators reverse transcribed all isolated RNA, so they sequenced expressed TCRB transcripts. Generated by immunoSEQ multiplex PCR, the TCRdb table keeps only in-frame clones and is missing some. This table holds 300,000 to 400,000 clones, 8% found once. The sequenced sample was central memory CD4+ T cells from blood. The receptors shown here come from a woman between 18 and 30 years old in good health.

This clone was counted only a few times. The chain combines TRBV7-3 with TRBJ2-2; D not resolved. Deletions cut 6 bases from V and 4 bases from J, with 6 bases between. The CDR3 covers 12 residues. Germline V gene data show CDR1 as SGHTA and CDR2 as FQGTGA. CDR3 in DNA: TGTGCCAGCAGTGCCACCACCGGGGAGCTGTTTTTT. It translates to CASSATTGELFF.

This clone was seen only a few times. The V gene is TRBV19, the J gene TRBJ2-6; D could derive from TRBD1 or TRBD2 (5 bases each). This CDR3 is 14 amino acids long. The V end was cut by 7 bases, the J end by 4 bases, with 11 bases between. The germline V gene encodes CDR1 LNHDA and CDR2 SQIVND (reference sequence). CDR3 in amino acids: CASMGTWGANVLTF. CDR3 bases: TGTGCCAGTATGGGGACGTGGGGGGCCAACGTCCTGACTTTC. Full variable domain (outside the CDR3, taken from reference TRBV19 and TRBJ2-6): DGGITQSPKYLFRKEGQNVTLSCEQNLNHDAMYWYRQDPGQGLRLIYYSQIVNDFQKGDIAEGYSVSREKKESFPLTVTSAQKNPTAFYLCASMGTWGANVLTFGAGSRLTVL.

The sample holds a few counts of this clone. The chain uses TRBV11-2 and TRBJ2-1, with D perhaps TRBD2 (5 bases). This CDR3 spans 16 amino acids. Germline V lookup: CDR1 SGHAT, CDR2 FQNNGV. Trimming removed 5 bases from V and 4 bases from J, with 18 bases in between. As DNA, the CDR3 is TGTGCCAGCAGCCCTTTAGAGCGGAGCACGTACAATGAGCAGTTCTTC. It yields the protein CASSPLERSTYNEQFF.

This clone occurred a few times. The chain has TRBV7-8 and TRBJ1-5, with 8 bases matching TRBD1. The CDR3 sequence is 19 residues long. Losses at the gene ends were 4 bases for V and 0 bases for J; bases not matched to a gene: 14. Looked up from germline, CDR1 is SGHVS and CDR2 is FQNEAQ. The DNA for the CDR3 is TGTGCCAGCAGCTCCCGCCCGACAGGGGCCCCGGGTAGCAATCAGCCCCAGCATTTT. Amino acid sequence: CASSSRPTGAPGSNQPQHF. Looking up the rest from reference TRBV7-8 and TRBJ1-5 gives the full variable domain: GAGVSQSPRYKVAKRGQDVALRCDPISGHVSLFWYQQALGQGPEFLTYFQNEAQLDKSGLPSDRFFAERPEGSVSTLKIQRTQQEDSAVYLCASSSRPTGAPGSNQPQHFGDGTRLSIL.